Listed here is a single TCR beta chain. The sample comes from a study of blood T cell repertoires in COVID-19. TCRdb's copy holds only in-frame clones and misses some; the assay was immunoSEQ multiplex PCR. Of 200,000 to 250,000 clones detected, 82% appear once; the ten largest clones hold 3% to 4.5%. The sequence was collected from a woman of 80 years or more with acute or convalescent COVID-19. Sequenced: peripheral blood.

CDR3 sequence (DNA): TGTGCCAGCAGCTTAGTCCGGGGTATGGAGACCCAGTACTTC. Its protein product is CASSLVRGMETQYF. This chain uses TRBV7-2 with TRBJ2-5; maybe TRBD2 (5 bases). Trimming removed 1 base at V and 5 bases at J, with 11 bases between. The CDR3 length is 14 residues. Looked up from germline, CDR1 is SGHTA and CDR2 is FQGNSA.